These T cell receptor beta chains were read from a single sample in a study of blood T cell repertoires in COVID-19. Assay: immunoSEQ multiplex PCR; the TCRdb copy retains only in-frame clones and omits some. The data show about 110,000 clones, roughly 70% seen once. Sequences were obtained from peripheral blood. The receptors were sampled from a woman in her thirties or forties with acute or convalescent COVID-19. CDR3s include the opening cysteine and the closing phenylalanine or tryptophan. A D gene is named only where the DNA matches it firmly. Clone size is given for some rows only: seen once, a few or many times, or a class if the clone is expanded.

TRBJ2-2 | TRBV5-1 | TRBD1 | 13 | - | TGCGCCAGCAGGGTCGACAGGGCCGGGGAGCTGTTTTTT | CASRVDRAGELFF
TRBJ2-5 | TRBV28 | TRBD2 | 18 | - | TGTGCCAGCAGTCCCCCAGGACTAGCGGGGGGTTTGCGGGAGACCCAGTACTTC | CASSPPGLAGGLRETQYF
TRBJ1-2 | TRBV27 | TRBD1 | 14 | - | TGTGCCAGCAGTTTGGGACAGGGGCGTGGGGGCTACACCTTC | CASSLGQGRGGYTF
TRBJ1-1 | TRBV6-2/TRBV6-3 | - | 17 | - | TGTGCCAGCAGTTTCCCCACAGGTGGGGGCTTTGCCACTGAAGCTTTCTTT | CASSFPTGGGFATEAFF
TRBJ2-7 | TRBV14 | TRBD1 | 14 | - | TGTGCCAGCAGCCCGGGACAGGGAAGATACGAGCAGTACTTC | CASSPGQGRYEQYF
TRBJ1-4 | TRBV7-9 | - | 14 | - | TGTGCCAGCAGCCCGACAGGATATAATGAAAAACTGTTTTTT | CASSPTGYNEKLFF
TRBJ1-3 | TRBV4-3 | TRBD1 | 18 | once | TGCGCCAGCAGCCAAGATTGGGGACAGGGGGCGGCTGGAAACACCATATATTTT | CASSQDWGQGAAGNTIYF
TRBJ2-1 | TRBV9 | - | 14 | - | TGTGCCAGCAGCGTAGCCGGTAGCCGGGGTGAGCAGTTCTTC | CASSVAGSRGEQFF
TRBJ2-7 | TRBV7-2 | TRBD2 | 13 | - | TGTGCCAGTAGCGGGGCGGGGTACGGTGAGCAGTACTTC | CASSGAGYGEQYF
TRBJ1-1 | TRBV6-5 | TRBD1 | 15 | - | TGTGCCAGCAGGTACGGACAGGTCATGAACACTGAAGCTTTCTTT | CASRYGQVMNTEAFF
TRBJ2-3 | TRBV2 | TRBD2 | 15 | - | TGTGCCAGCAGTGGACGGAGCGGGGGCACAGATACGCAGTATTTT | CASSGRSGGTDTQYF
TRBJ1-4 | TRBV5-1 | - | 18 | - | TGCGCCAGCAGCCGTAGAGCCTCGAGGAGTTCAACTAATGAAAAACTGTTTTTT | CASSRRASRSSTNEKLFF
TRBJ1-5 | TRBV30 | - | 15 | - | TGTGCCTGGAGTGTTAAGGGGCAGGCCAATCAGCCCCAGCATTTT | CAWSVKGQANQPQHF
TRBJ2-7 | TRBV4-1 | - | 14 | - | TGCGCCAGCAGCCAAGTTGGGGGCTGGGGGGAGCAGTACTTC | CASSQVGGWGEQYF
TRBJ2-3 | TRBV9 | - | 14 | - | TGTGCCAGCAGCCCGGGGGGCCCCACAGATACGCAGTATTTT | CASSPGGPTDTQYF
TRBJ2-3 | TRBV2 | TRBD2 | 16 | - | TGTGCCAGCAGTACAGGGACTAGCGGGGCCACAGATACGCAGTATTTT | CASSTGTSGATDTQYF
TRBJ1-1 | TRBV2 | - | 14 | - | TGTGCCAGCCTCCTAGGACTCATGAACACTGAAGCTTTCTTT | CASLLGLMNTEAFF
TRBJ2-3 | TRBV2 | - | 15 | - | TGTGCCAGCAGTGCGGAGAGAACTAGCACAGATACGCAGTATTTT | CASSAERTSTDTQYF
TRBJ2-3 | TRBV18 | - | 14 | - | TGTGCCAGCTCACCCACAGGGCTCACAGATACGCAGTATTTT | CASSPTGLTDTQYF
TRBJ2-2 | TRBV7-3 | - | 16 | once | TGTGCCAGCAGCTCCGAGGGCCCAGCGAACACCGGGGAGCTGTTTTTT | CASSSEGPANTGELFF
TRBJ2-2 | TRBV7-2 | TRBD2 | 16 | once | TGTGCCAGCAGCCCCGGAGCGGGGGGGTCGGCCGGGGAGCTGTTTTTT | CASSPGAGGSAGELFF
TRBJ2-1 | TRBV27 | - | 14 | - | TGTGCCAGCAGTTTAGCGGGGTCTCACAATGAGCAGTTCTTC | CASSLAGSHNEQFF
TRBJ2-5 | TRBV5-4 | TRBD2 | 15 | - | TGTGCCAGCAGCTTGGTGGCTAGCGGGAAAGAGACCCAGTACTTC | CASSLVASGKETQYF
TRBJ1-3 | TRBV9 | - | 15 | - | TGTGCCAGCAGTCCCGAAGGGGGCTCTGGAAACACCATATATTTT | CASSPEGGSGNTIYF
TRBJ1-5 | TRBV6-2/TRBV6-3 | - | 15 | - | TGTGCCAGCAGTTACTCTCAGGGATCAGGGCAGCCCCAGCATTTT | CASSYSQGSGQPQHF
TRBJ2-7 | TRBV7-2 | - | 15 | - | TGTGCCAGCAGCTTGACCGGGACGGGACTCTACGAGCAGTACTTC | CASSLTGTGLYEQYF
TRBJ1-2 | TRBV30 | - | 16 | - | TGTGCCTGGAGTGTACGTAGGGGTACAGGCACCGGGGGCTACACCTTC | CAWSVRRGTGTGGYTF
TRBJ2-5 | TRBV7-9 | - | 14 | many | TGTGCCAGCAGCTCTACTAGAGGTCGAGAGACCCAGTACTTC | CASSSTRGRETQYF
TRBJ2-7 | TRBV28 | TRBD1 | 17 | - | TGTGCCAGCAGCTCCCCTGCTGTCGGGACAGGCCTCTACGAGCAGTACTTC | CASSSPAVGTGLYEQYF
TRBJ1-2 | TRBV7-9 | - | 12 | - | TGTGCCAGCGAAGCGCAGTTCTATGGCTACACCTTC | CASEAQFYGYTF